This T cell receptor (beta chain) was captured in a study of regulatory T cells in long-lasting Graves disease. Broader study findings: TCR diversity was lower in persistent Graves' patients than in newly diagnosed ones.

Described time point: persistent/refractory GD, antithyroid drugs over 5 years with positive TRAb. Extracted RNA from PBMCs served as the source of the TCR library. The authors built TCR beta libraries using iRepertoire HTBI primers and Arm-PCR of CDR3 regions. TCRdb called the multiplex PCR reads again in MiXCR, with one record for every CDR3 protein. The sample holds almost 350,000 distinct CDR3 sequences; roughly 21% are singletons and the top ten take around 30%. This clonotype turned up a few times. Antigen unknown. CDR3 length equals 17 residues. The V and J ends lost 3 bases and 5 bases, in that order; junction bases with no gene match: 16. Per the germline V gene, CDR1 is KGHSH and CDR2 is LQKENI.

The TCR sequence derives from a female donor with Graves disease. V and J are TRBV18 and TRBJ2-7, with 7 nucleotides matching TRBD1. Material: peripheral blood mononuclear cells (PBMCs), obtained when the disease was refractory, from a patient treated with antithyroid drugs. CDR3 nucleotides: TGTGCCAGCTCACCCGGGGACCCCGGGACAGTGGCTCACGAGCAGTACTTC. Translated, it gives CASSPGDPGTVAHEQYF.